This TCR beta chain stems from a study of spatial heterogeneity in lung cancer. Whole-study results and caveats: Ubiquitous expanded tumor TCRs showed up in blood more at resection than follow-up.

The V gene lost 5 bases and the J gene lost 5 bases, with 15 bases spanning the gap. This CDR3 has 14 residues. Per the germline V gene, CDR1 is SGHTA and CDR2 is FQGNSA. Time point indicated: sample taken at primary tumor resection. TCRdb re-analysed the 5' RACE reads in MiXCR, keeping a single row per CDR3 protein. The sample shows tens of thousands of distinct CDR3 sequences, under 8.5% of them seen only once. This clonotype came up many times. The antigen is undetermined. Sequencing was performed on PBMCs, taken at surgery. The sequence was collected from a female donor with early-stage non-small cell lung cancer. J is TRBJ2-5 and V is TRBV7-2, with TRBD1 as a possible D gene (6 bases). CDR3 nucleotide sequence: TGTGCCAGCAGCCGCCGGGACAAGACTGAGACCCAGTACTTC. Translation: CASSRRDKTETQYF.